Listed below are T cell receptor beta chains from one sample, sequenced in a study of cytomegalovirus exposure and HLA in healthy donors. The repertoire was sequenced with immunoSEQ multiplex PCR; TCRdb's copy has only in-frame clones and lacks some. Here the sample spans roughly 50,000 clones, over 60% being singletons. Sequences were obtained from PBMCs. Receptors originate from a young man in good health and CMV-seropositive. Each CDR3 is given with its conserved first and last residue. The D gene is left open where the match is weak. Clone size is shown for a subset of rows, as once, few, many or a class of expanded clone.

cdr3_nt	cdr3_aa	cdr3_length	d_call	v_call	j_call	clone_size
TGCGCCAGCAGCTTAACTCGACAGGGGGCGGACACTGAAGCTTTCTTT	CASSLTRQGADTEAFF	16	TRBD1	TRBV5-1	TRBJ1-1	NA
TGTGCCAGTAGCTTGACAGGGGGGAATGGCTACACCTTC	CASSLTGGNGYTF	13	TRBD1	TRBV19	TRBJ1-2	NA
TGTGCCAGCTCACCGCGAGATGGCAATCAGCCCCAGCATTTT	CASSPRDGNQPQHF	14	NA	TRBV18	TRBJ1-5	few
TGTGCCAGCAGCGTAGAGCGAGAGACCCAGTACTTC	CASSVERETQYF	12	NA	TRBV9	TRBJ2-5	NA
TGCGCCAGCAGCCAAGGGACAGATGAAAAACTGTTTTTT	CASSQGTDEKLFF	13	NA	TRBV4-3	TRBJ1-4	few
TGTGCCAGCAGCGCCAGGGAATCCTACAATGAGCAGTTCTTC	CASSARESYNEQFF	14	NA	TRBV9	TRBJ2-1	NA
TGCAGCCTCCCCCAGGCAGGGGATTGCGAGCAGTACTTC	CSLPQAGDCEQYF	13	NA	TRBV29-1	TRBJ2-7	NA
TGTGCCAGCAGTTTAATCGACTATGGCTACACCTTC	CASSLIDYGYTF	12	NA	TRBV28	TRBJ1-2	once
TGTGCCAGCAGCTTAGAGACAGTCTCGTCTGGAAACACCATATATTTT	CASSLETVSSGNTIYF	16	NA	TRBV7-2	TRBJ1-3	few
TGTGCCAGCAGCTCCCTGGCGCGCGGAGATACGCAGTATTTT	CASSSLARGDTQYF	14	NA	TRBV7-8	TRBJ2-3	NA
TGTGCCAGCAGCTTAGAGCCCCCCGGGTCCTACAATGAGCAGTTCTTC	CASSLEPPGSYNEQFF	16	NA	TRBV7-6	TRBJ2-1	NA
TGTGCCAGTAGCGGAGGAGGGGGCCAGCCCCAGCATTTT	CASSGGGGQPQHF	13	TRBD1	TRBV19	TRBJ1-5	NA
TGTGCCATCTCGGGACTAGCCGCATTATACGGGGGGGAGCAGTTCTTC	CAISGLAALYGGEQFF	16	TRBD2	TRBV6-6	TRBJ2-1	NA
TGTGCCAGCAGCCCCCAGCGTAGCGGGGGGGGCGGGTACGAGCAGTACTTC	CASSPQRSGGGGYEQYF	17	TRBD2	TRBV7-8	TRBJ2-7	NA
TGCGCCAGCAGCCGTTCGCCCCTCACCAGGGGGAGCACTGAAGCTTTCTTT	CASSRSPLTRGSTEAFF	17	TRBD1	TRBV4-1	TRBJ1-1	NA
TGTGCCAGCAGCATGCGAGCGGGGCTCCAAGAGACCCAGTACTTC	CASSMRAGLQETQYF	15	TRBD2	TRBV5-4	TRBJ2-5	NA
TGTGCCAGCGGACAGACGAACACCGGGGAGCTGTTTTTT	CASGQTNTGELFF	13	NA	TRBV7-7	TRBJ2-2	NA
TGTGCCAGCAGCCCGGACAGAAACTATGGCTACACCTTC	CASSPDRNYGYTF	13	NA	TRBV11-2	TRBJ1-2	NA
TGTGCCACCTACAGGGGGAGTTTGCGTGACTATGGCTACACCTTC	CATYRGSLRDYGYTF	15	TRBD1	TRBV10-3	TRBJ1-2	NA
TGTGCCAGCAGTGATAAAATACGCGGGGGGTCGGGTGAGCAGTTCTTC	CASSDKIRGGSGEQFF	16	TRBD2	TRBV6-1	TRBJ2-1	few
TGCGCCAGCAGCCCGGACAGGGCCAGTCAGCCCCAGCATTTT	CASSPDRASQPQHF	14	TRBD1	TRBV5-1	TRBJ1-5	NA
TGCGCCAGCAGCTTGGTTGTGGGGGGGAGTTACGAGCAGTACTTC	CASSLVVGGSYEQYF	15	TRBD2	TRBV5-1	TRBJ2-7	NA
TGTGCCAGCAGCTTGGAGCAGGGGCACTATGGCTACACCTTC	CASSLEQGHYGYTF	14	NA	TRBV5-8	TRBJ1-2	once
TGTGCCAGCAGCCAAGCCGCGGGGGACACCGGGGAGCTGTTTTTT	CASSQAAGDTGELFF	15	TRBD2	TRBV4-2	TRBJ2-2	few
TGTGCCAGCAGTGTCCTCCTCTACGAGCAGTACTTC	CASSVLLYEQYF	12	NA	TRBV2	TRBJ2-7	NA
TGTGCCAGCAGGTATACAGGTAGCAATCAGCCCCAGCATTTT	CASRYTGSNQPQHF	14	NA	TRBV6-6	TRBJ1-5	once
TGTGCCAGCAGCTTAGTAATGACTACCGCCTACGAGCAGTACTTC	CASSLVMTTAYEQYF	15	NA	TRBV7-2	TRBJ2-7	NA
TGTGCCAGCAGTGCGAGGGACAGGGGGTCCTACGAGCAGTACTTC	CASSARDRGSYEQYF	15	TRBD1	TRBV2	TRBJ2-7	NA
TGTGCCAGCAGGGTGAGGGAGACCCAGTACTTC	CASRVRETQYF	11	NA	TRBV7-9	TRBJ2-5	NA
TGTGCCTGGAGTGTAAAACAGGGATTAAATGTCTATGGCTACACCTTC	CAWSVKQGLNVYGYTF	16	NA	TRBV30	TRBJ1-2	NA
TGTGCCAGCAGCCAAGATCCTAGCGGGGGGGCCGAGACCCAGTACTTC	CASSQDPSGGAETQYF	16	TRBD2	TRBV4-2	TRBJ2-5	NA
TGTGCCAGCAGCTTAGCCCGCGGACAGGGAACGAATGAAAAACTGTTTTTT	CASSLARGQGTNEKLFF	17	TRBD1	TRBV7-2	TRBJ1-4	NA
TGTGCCAGCAGCCCATTTACGGGAAGAGGCGGCACTGAAGCTTTCTTT	CASSPFTGRGGTEAFF	16	NA	TRBV9	TRBJ1-1	NA
TGCGCCAGCAGCCAAGGCCGGGGTAGGGAGACCCAGTACTTC	CASSQGRGRETQYF	14	NA	TRBV4-3	TRBJ2-5	once
TGTGCCAGCAGCCCGTGGACAGCAGAGACCCAGTACTTC	CASSPWTAETQYF	13	NA	TRBV5-4	TRBJ2-5	NA
TGTGCCAGCAGTTTATCGCCCCAGTTTCAGCCCCAGCATTTT	CASSLSPQFQPQHF	14	NA	TRBV27	TRBJ1-5	few
TGTGCCAGCAGTCCCCGGGACGGACTATCGCCCCTCCACTTT	CASSPRDGLSPLHF	14	NA	TRBV6-5	TRBJ1-6	few
TGTGCCAGCAGTCTAGGGGGCGAGGGCTACACCTTC	CASSLGGEGYTF	12	TRBD1	TRBV27	TRBJ1-2	NA
TGTGCCTGGATTACCCGGACAGGGAGGAGGAACACTGAAGCTTTCTTT	CAWITRTGRRNTEAFF	16	TRBD1	TRBV30	TRBJ1-1	NA
TGTGCCAGCAGTCGCAGACGGGAGCATTCACCCCTCCACTTT	CASSRRREHSPLHF	14	NA	TRBV27	TRBJ1-6	NA
TGTGCCTGGAGTGTAGGGCAGGGGCTCCCCTACGAGCAGTACTTC	CAWSVGQGLPYEQYF	15	NA	TRBV30	TRBJ2-7	NA
TGTGCCAGCAGTTACCCCCGGGACATCCTATCAGAGACCCAGTACTTC	CASSYPRDILSETQYF	16	NA	TRBV6-6	TRBJ2-5	few
TGCGCCAGCAGCCAAGATTCAGTGAAAGAGACCCAGTACTTC	CASSQDSVKETQYF	14	NA	TRBV4-1	TRBJ2-5	once
TGCGCCAGCTCTGGGGCGGTAAACTCCTACGAGCAGTACTTC	CASSGAVNSYEQYF	14	NA	TRBV5-1	TRBJ2-7	NA
TGTGCCAGTACCAACGGGGGGGGGAACACCGGGGAGCTGTTTTTT	CASTNGGGNTGELFF	15	TRBD2	TRBV19	TRBJ2-2	few
TGTGCCAGCAGTTCAATCGGGGACAGTAACACAGATACGCAGTATTTT	CASSSIGDSNTDTQYF	16	TRBD1	TRBV28	TRBJ2-3	NA
TGTGCCAGCAGCATCGGAGGTGGGACTGAAGCTTTCTTT	CASSIGGGTEAFF	13	NA	TRBV7-3	TRBJ1-1	NA
TGCGCCAGCAGCTTGGCCGATAACAGGGGGAGTTTCTATGGCTACACCTTC	CASSLADNRGSFYGYTF	17	TRBD1	TRBV5-1	TRBJ1-2	few
TGTGCCAGCAGGACCGGGACAGGCCTCAATCAGCCCCAGCATTTT	CASRTGTGLNQPQHF	15	TRBD1	TRBV6-5	TRBJ1-5	few
TGTGCCAGCAGTTGGACAGGGTCAAACACTGAAGCTTTCTTT	CASSWTGSNTEAFF	14	TRBD1	TRBV28	TRBJ1-1	NA
TGTGCCAGTAGGAAGACAGGAACCTACGAGCAGTACTTC	CASRKTGTYEQYF	13	NA	TRBV19	TRBJ2-7	NA
TGTGCCAGCAGCGCGGTCGGGACAATCCAAGAGACCCAGTACTTC	CASSAVGTIQETQYF	15	NA	TRBV9	TRBJ2-5	NA
TGTTCCAGCAGTCTCCAGGTTTCCGGGGCCAACGTCCTGACTTTC	CSSSLQVSGANVLTF	15	NA	TRBV7-9	TRBJ2-6	NA
TGTGCCAGCAGTGGACCGACAGGGTCGGCGACCCAGTACTTC	CASSGPTGSATQYF	14	TRBD1	TRBV6-1	TRBJ2-5	NA
TGTGCCATCAGCGACCAGGGACAGGGGGCAACCTACGAGCAGTACTTC	CAISDQGQGATYEQYF	16	TRBD1	TRBV10-3	TRBJ2-7	NA
TGTGCCAGCAGTGACTCCCCAGGGGGCACTGAAGCTTTCTTT	CASSDSPGGTEAFF	14	TRBD1	TRBV6-4	TRBJ1-1	NA
TGTGCCATTACCCGGGGGGGCAGTTGGGCGACTGAAGCTTTCTTT	CAITRGGSWATEAFF	15	NA	TRBV7-2	TRBJ1-1	few
TGTGCCAGCAGTGCCGCAGGGTATAGTGAGCAGTTCTTC	CASSAAGYSEQFF	13	NA	TRBV6-1	TRBJ2-1	NA
TGTGCCAGCAGTCTAGGACAGGGGGGTGGAAACACCATATATTTT	CASSLGQGGGNTIYF	15	TRBD1	TRBV28	TRBJ1-3	once
TGCGCCAGCAGCCATGACGTTGGACAGGGCCAGGGCTACACCTTC	CASSHDVGQGQGYTF	15	TRBD1	TRBV4-3	TRBJ1-2	few